Below are 9 T cell receptor beta chains sequenced from a single sample in a study of OX40 agonist ivuxolimab in advanced cancers. Repertoires were generated with immunoSEQ multiplex PCR, while TCRdb's copy carries only in-frame clones and drops some. Among around 80,000 clones listed, 85% to 90% were seen once. The material was CD4+ or CD8+ T cells sorted from blood, obtained in a trial of the OX40 agonist ivuxolimab. Receptors were obtained from an adult with an advanced solid tumor such as melanoma, head and neck, liver or kidney cancer.

The chain joins TRBV5-1 to TRBJ2-5, with D possibly called TRBD1 or TRBD2 (5 bases each). The J call is in doubt because the DNA end fits TRBJ2-7 better. CDR3 length equals 16 residues. CDR1 is SGHRS and CDR2 is YFSETQ in the germline V gene. The chain's CDR3 is CASSWSSGTDLYEQYF. The CDR3 bases are TGCGCCAGCAGCTGGTCTTCCGGGACGGATCTCTACGAGCAGTACTTC.

This clone appeared many times. The chain carries TRBV5-1 and TRBJ1-5; 10 bases are shared with TRBD1. The CDR3 length is 15 residues. V lost 4 bases, J lost 5 bases, and 6 bases stayed unmatched. Looked up from germline, CDR1 is SGHRS and CDR2 is YFSETQ. The CDR3 region is CASSPGTGAYQPQHF. The CDR3, as DNA: TGCGCCAGCAGCCCCGGGACAGGGGCCTATCAGCCCCAGCATTTT.

The chain couples TRBV18 to TRBJ2-7; 10 bases line up with TRBD1. Germline CDR1 KGHSH, CDR2 LQKENI. J was trimmed by 6 bases and V by 3 bases; bases with no gene match: 8. The CDR3 runs to 15 residues. The CDR3 reads CASSPRTGGMSEQYF. The CDR3 DNA is TGTGCCAGCTCACCCCGGACAGGGGGAATGTCCGAGCAGTACTTC.

This sequence joins TRBV27 and TRBJ2-3, with TRBD2 matching over 11 bases. Looked up from germline, CDR1 is MNHEY and CDR2 is SMNVEV (reference sequence). V dropped 3 bases and J dropped 4; count of bases not matched to a gene: 6. The CDR3 contains 16 residues. The DNA of the CDR3 is TGTGCCAGCAGTTTCAGACTAGCGGGGAATCCAGATACGCAGTATTTT. It yields the protein CASSFRLAGNPDTQYF.

The gene calls are TRBV5-6 and TRBJ2-1; 10 nucleotides agree with TRBD2. The CDR3 runs 17 residues. Trimming at V came to 3 bases and at J to 0 bases, leaving 6 bases not matched to a gene. The germline V gene encodes CDR1 SGHDT and CDR2 YYEEEE. The CDR3 sequence is CASSWGLAKISYNEQFF. The CDR3 DNA reads TGTGCCAGCAGCTGGGGACTAGCGAAGATCTCCTACAATGAGCAGTTCTTC. Based on the CDR3 plus reference TRBV5-6 and TRBJ2-1, the full variable domain is DAGVTQSPTHLIKTRGQQVTLRCSPKSGHDTVSWYQQALGQGPQFIFQYYEEEERQRGNFPDRFSGHQFPNYSSELNVNALLLGDSALYLCASSWGLAKISYNEQFFGPGTRLTVL.

The chain joins TRBV6-5 to TRBJ2-7; TRBD1 matches 7 bases. This CDR3 region has 13 residues. The V and J ends lost 8 bases and 6 bases, in that order; junction bases with no gene match: 10. Germline V gene lookup returns CDR1 MNHEY and CDR2 SVGAGI. DNA for the CDR3: TGTGCCAGCCAGGGGGTCTCTCCACCCGAGCAGTACTTC. Its protein product is CASQGVSPPEQYF.

There are a few counts of this clone. This sequence joins TRBV30 and TRBJ1-2; 11 bases match TRBD1. Trimming at V came to 2 bases and at J to 4 bases, leaving 9 bases not matched to a gene. This CDR3 has 16 residues. Germline V gene lookup returns CDR1 GTSNPN and CDR2 SVGIG (reference sequence). The CDR3 spells CAWSLTGTGGSYGYTF. The CDR3 nucleotides read TGTGCCTGGAGTCTAACCGGGACAGGGGGAAGCTATGGCTACACCTTC.

The chain links TRBV7-2 to TRBJ1-4; 10 bases map to TRBD1. The V segment lost 1 base and the J segment 7 bases; nucleotides outside the gene matches: 9. The CDR3 is 17 residues long. Germline assignment: CDR1 SGHTA and CDR2 FQGNSA. This CDR3 reads CASSLVGGGTGAEKLFF. CDR3 nucleotide sequence: TGTGCCAGCAGCTTAGTAGGGGGCGGGACAGGGGCTGAAAAACTGTTTTTT.

The V gene is TRBV30, the J gene TRBJ1-5, with TRBD1 identical over 11 bases. Germline CDR1 is GTSNPN and CDR2 is SVGIG (reference sequence). CDR3 size: 14 residues. The J segment lost 7 bases and the V segment lost 4 bases, leaving 6 bases of the junction unmatched. The CDR3 nucleotides read TGTGCCTGGAAGGACAGGGGGCAGGGGCAGCCCCAGCATTTT. Translation gives CAWKDRGQGQPQHF.